The rows below give T cell receptor beta chains drawn from one sample of a study of tumor-infiltrating lymphocytes in oesophageal squamous cell carcinoma. TCRdb reprocessed the PCR reads with MiXCR, giving one entry per CDR3 protein. The sample lists fewer than 20,000 distinct CDR3 sequences; 40% to 55% were seen once. The sequenced sample was esophageal tumor tissue. These receptors came from a male donor with esophageal squamous cell carcinoma. CDR3s include the opening cysteine and the closing phenylalanine or tryptophan. A D gene is named only where the DNA matches it firmly. Some rows mark clone size as missing; the rest say once, few, many or name a class of expanded clone.

j_call v_call clone_size d_call cdr3_aa cdr3_nt
TRBJ2-3 TRBV6-1 - - CASTLLRGSSTDTQYF TGTGCCAGCACCCTCCTTCGCGGTTCTAGCACAGATACGCAGTATTTT
TRBJ2-7 TRBV6-1 many - CASKSTSYEQYF TGTGCCAGCAAATCGACCTCCTACGAGCAGTACTTC
TRBJ2-1 TRBV7-3 - TRBD2 CASSPSSGAQGEQFF TGTGCCAGCAGCCCCTCTAGCGGGGCTCAGGGCGAGCAGTTCTTC
TRBJ2-3 TRBV12-3/TRBV12-4 - TRBD2 CASRSGSLGELYF TGTGCCAGCAGGAGCGGGAGCTTAGGGGAGCTGTATTTT
TRBJ2-1 TRBV10-2 few TRBD1 CASRGTGGVGSYNEQFF TGCGCCAGCAGAGGGACAGGTGGGGTTGGGTCCTACAATGAGCAGTTCTTC
TRBJ2-7 TRBV5-4 - TRBD1 CASSLGQGLEQYF TGTGCCAGCAGCTTGGGACAGGGGTTAGAGCAGTACTTC
TRBJ2-3 TRBV20-1 - TRBD2 CSARDQSGRTQYF TGCAGTGCTAGAGATCAAAGCGGGAGGACGCAGTATTTT
TRBJ2-7 TRBV7-2 - - CASSLIGRLGEQYF TGTGCCAGCAGCTTAATCGGAAGGTTAGGCGAGCAGTACTTC
TRBJ1-1 TRBV29-1 few - CSAQEDGKAFF TGCAGCGCACAAGAGGACGGGAAAGCTTTCTTT
TRBJ1-2 TRBV28 few TRBD1 CASRPDRVGYGYTF TGTGCCAGCAGACCAGACAGGGTAGGCTATGGCTACACCTTC
TRBJ1-2 TRBV28 many - CASSVKPRGGYTF TGTGCCAGCAGTGTTAAACCGCGAGGAGGCTACACCTTC
TRBJ2-1 TRBV7-6 few - CASSLPAGDEQFF TGTGCCAGCAGCTTACCGGCCGGCGATGAGCAGTTCTTC
TRBJ1-2 TRBV6-2/TRBV6-3 many - CASSYSGAPRGYTF TGTGCCAGCAGTTACTCGGGCGCGCCACGAGGCTACACCTTC
TRBJ1-1 TRBV10-3 many - CAISDGGNTEAFF TGTGCCATCAGTGACGGGGGGAACACTGAAGCTTTCTTT
TRBJ1-2 TRBV6-8 - TRBD1 CASSPGTGNYGYTF TGTGCCAGCAGCCCCGGGACAGGGAACTATGGCTACACCTTC
TRBJ1-1 TRBV19 - - CASGRERDTEAFF TGTGCCAGTGGACGGGAGAGGGACACTGAAGCTTTCTTT
TRBJ2-1 TRBV5-5 many - CASRGVGRAYNEQFF TGTGCCAGCAGAGGGGTGGGGCGCGCCTACAATGAGCAGTTCTTC
TRBJ2-5 TRBV7-9 medium-sized - CASSLGSGGGETQYF TGTGCCAGCAGCTTAGGTTCGGGAGGGGGCGAGACCCAGTACTTC
TRBJ2-3 TRBV12-3/TRBV12-4 - - CASSTRRGAGTDTQYF TGTGCCAGCAGCACCAGACGGGGGGCGGGCACAGATACGCAGTATTTT
TRBJ2-2 TRBV24-1 many TRBD1 CATSDLGTAAHGELFF TGTGCCACCAGTGATTTAGGGACAGCAGCACACGGGGAGCTGTTTTTT
TRBJ1-2 TRBV7-3 once - CASSSQGGQVYGYTF TGTGCCAGCAGCTCTCAAGGGGGGCAAGTCTATGGCTACACCTTC
TRBJ2-5 TRBV5-1 - TRBD2 CASSWRGAGKTQYF TGCGCCAGCAGCTGGCGGGGGGCCGGGAAGACCCAGTACTTC
TRBJ2-7 TRBV7-2 - - CASSSVDSGSYEQYF TGTGCCAGCAGCTCCGTCGACTCTGGCTCCTACGAGCAGTACTTC
TRBJ2-3 TRBV7-4 - TRBD2 CASSPTTSGSADTQYF TGTGCCAGCAGCCCCACAACTAGCGGGAGTGCAGATACGCAGTATTTT
TRBJ1-2 TRBV6-1 many - CASTAANYGYTF TGTGCCAGCACGGCAGCTAACTATGGCTACACCTTC
TRBJ1-2 TRBV5-4 - - CASSLGGYGYTF TGTGCCAGCAGCTTAGGGGGCTATGGCTACACCTTC
TRBJ2-1 TRBV9 - TRBD2 CASSVSLAVSTDTQFF TGTGCCAGCAGCGTGTCACTAGCGGTAAGCACAGATACGCAGTTCTTC
TRBJ2-1 TRBV5-1 many - CASSLRGEAGPYNEQFF TGCGCCAGCAGCTTGAGGGGGGAAGCGGGACCGTACAATGAGCAGTTCTTC
TRBJ2-1 TRBV6-1 once TRBD2 CASSYIQSGGYNEQFF TGTGCCAGCAGTTATATACAAAGCGGGGGCTACAATGAGCAGTTCTTC
TRBJ2-1 TRBV6-8 once - CASSSEAGGRETQFF TGTGCCAGCAGTAGTGAAGCTGGGGGGAGAGAGACCCAGTTCTTC
TRBJ2-5 TRBV2 many - CASSEAVSLAVQETQYF TGTGCCAGCAGTGAAGCGGTCAGCCTAGCAGTTCAAGAGACCCAGTACTTC
TRBJ2-2 TRBV7-4 - - CASDRRYTGELFF TGTGCCAGCGACAGGCGCTACACCGGGGAGCTGTTTTTT
TRBJ1-1 TRBV5-5 once TRBD1 CASSFDRGLAGAFF TGTGCCAGCAGCTTCGACAGGGGGCTTGCTGGAGCTTTCTTT
TRBJ2-7 TRBV28 - TRBD2 CASTMNSGGTYEQYF TGTGCCAGCACTATGAATAGCGGGGGTACCTACGAGCAGTACTTC
TRBJ1-1 TRBV12-3/TRBV12-4 - - CASSLSAAGTEAFF TGTGCCAGCAGTTTAAGCGCCGCGGGCACTGAAGCTTTCTTT
TRBJ2-5 TRBV4-1 - TRBD2 CASSLKLAGPQETQYF TGCGCCAGCAGCCTAAAATTAGCGGGACCACAAGAGACCCAGTACTTC
TRBJ1-3 TRBV12-3/TRBV12-4 many - CASSFVQTGNTIYF TGTGCCAGCAGTTTCGTACAGACTGGAAACACCATATATTTT
TRBJ1-5 TRBV11-2 - - CASSLFSDSNQPQHF TGTGCCAGCAGCTTATTTTCGGATAGCAATCAGCCCCAGCATTTT
TRBJ2-3 TRBV7-9 medium-sized - CASSLGWSTDTQYF TGTGCCAGCAGCTTAGGCTGGAGCACAGATACGCAGTATTTT
TRBJ2-7 TRBV6-1 many TRBD1 CASTYVGGQGSSEQYF TGTGCCAGCACTTACGTGGGGGGACAGGGGAGTAGCGAGCAGTACTTC
TRBJ1-2 TRBV7-9 medium-sized - CASSLENYGYTF TGTGCCAGCAGCTTAGAAAACTATGGCTACACCTTC
TRBJ2-5 TRBV7-8 few - CASSLAVNSGSQETQYF TGTGCCAGCAGCTTAGCGGTCAATTCAGGGAGCCAAGAGACCCAGTACTTC
TRBJ2-5 TRBV28 many - CASNTPAYQETQYF TGTGCCAGCAACACTCCAGCATACCAAGAGACCCAGTACTTC
TRBJ1-1 TRBV6-6 many - CASSYGRNTEAFF TGTGCCAGCAGTTACGGCAGGAACACTGAAGCTTTCTTT
TRBJ1-3 TRBV7-2 many - CASSYTGSVSGNTIYF TGTGCCAGCAGCTATACAGGGTCGGTCTCTGGAAACACCATATATTTT
TRBJ2-7 TRBV5-1 many - CASSPDTYEQYF TGCGCCAGCAGCCCTGACACTTACGAGCAGTACTTC
TRBJ2-2 TRBV12-5 many - CASGLASGHVPITGELFF TGTGCTAGTGGTTTGGCCAGCGGGCATGTCCCGATCACCGGGGAGCTGTTTTTT
TRBJ2-5 TRBV7-3 medium-sized - CASSPQGTQYF TGTGCCAGCAGCCCACAAGGGACCCAGTACTTC
TRBJ2-7 TRBV7-2 - - CASSLAGGDYPTYEQYF TGTGCCAGCAGCTTAGCGGGGGGAGACTACCCAACCTACGAGCAGTACTTC
TRBJ2-1 TRBV7-6 - - CASSLTIWQFF TGTGCCAGCAGCTTAACAATCTGGCAGTTCTTC
TRBJ2-1 TRBV7-3 - - CASSLLVANEQFF TGTGCCAGCAGCTTACTCGTAGCCAATGAGCAGTTCTTC
TRBJ2-1 TRBV7-3 - TRBD2 CASSPGGTTYNEQFF TGTGCCAGCAGCCCCGGGGGGACTACCTACAATGAGCAGTTCTTC